This is a list of T cell receptor beta chains from one sample in a study of early T cells in non-severe SARS-CoV-2 infection. TCRdb reanalysed the 5' RACE reads using MiXCR and keeps one entry per CDR3 protein. The table includes 48,000 or so distinct CDR3 sequences, 6.2% detected once. This material consisted of whole blood, taken at baseline. These receptors were taken from an adult who was a healthcare worker with PCR-confirmed SARS-CoV-2 infection or an uninfected control (not recorded which). The conserved cysteine and the conserved F or W are not part of the CDR3 here. Each record gives: clone size, J gene, V gene, CDR3 protein. Not every row has a clone size; where given, it reads once, few, many or a size class.

few,TRBJ1-1,TRBV30,AWTGRVATEAF
few,TRBJ2-7,TRBV7-2,ASSFLSGPTYEQY
NA,TRBJ1-5,TRBV6-2/TRBV6-3,ASSGFPGAYNQPQH
few,TRBJ2-7,TRBV3-1,ASSSGTSGGLEQY
NA,TRBJ1-3,TRBV14,ASSQVTFSGNTIY
many,TRBJ2-7,TRBV9,ASSSGYEQY
few,TRBJ2-7,TRBV20-1,SASLGTSGMGEQY
NA,TRBJ2-1,TRBV12-3/TRBV12-4,ASTPSYYNEQF
medium-sized,TRBJ2-5,TRBV7-9,ASSLADSGRGETQY
NA,TRBJ2-7,TRBV5-1,ASSLTTLDEQY
few,TRBJ2-1,TRBV11-2,ASSPRGAGSLGNEQF
many,TRBJ1-4,TRBV14,ASSPKGEKLF
NA,TRBJ2-7,TRBV15,ATSRGGYEQY
NA,TRBJ2-7,TRBV3-1,ASSQPAGVNEQY
many,TRBJ2-3,TRBV28,ASSFNKAGGTDTQY
many,TRBJ1-1,TRBV4-2,ASRAGTGGHTEAF
few,TRBJ1-5,TRBV2,ASSPGQGPNQPQH
few,TRBJ2-3,TRBV4-3,ASSQEPGSDTQY
NA,TRBJ2-6,TRBV6-5,ASSYGSSGANVLT
many,TRBJ2-6,TRBV5-1,ASSLARDRYSGANVLT
few,TRBJ2-1,TRBV7-8,ASSFVNMRSTSYNEQF
NA,TRBJ2-3,TRBV28,ASSLTQRAGY
few,TRBJ1-6,TRBV5-1,ASSREGMNSPLH
NA,TRBJ2-5,TRBV5-1,ASSLPRQPGQETQY
many,TRBJ1-2,TRBV2,ATSRARVEGYT
many,TRBJ2-1,TRBV11-1,ASSYRDDYNEQF
few,TRBJ2-7,TRBV19,ASGARGFWDEQY
many,TRBJ1-1,TRBV29-1,SAGQIQAF
many,TRBJ2-5,TRBV7-9,ASSQGPRWETQY
few,TRBJ2-7,TRBV6-6,ASSATGGSEQY
NA,TRBJ2-1,TRBV7-2,ASSLRGQSNEQF
many,TRBJ2-2,TRBV4-2,ASSPRLAGDGELF
few,TRBJ2-7,TRBV20-1,SARWQGVEQY
many,TRBJ2-1,TRBV2,ASTLRASGYNEQF
NA,TRBJ2-7,TRBV6-6,ASTLTSKSSYEQY
NA,TRBJ1-4,TRBV3-1,ASSQGSEKLF
few,TRBJ2-3,TRBV28,ASRSNLLAGGRDTQY
many,TRBJ2-7,TRBV25-1,ASSEFGWGDEQY
few,TRBJ2-1,TRBV16,ASSHRTGGYNEQF
NA,TRBJ2-2,TRBV24-1,ATSDPGGPNTGELF